This T cell receptor beta chain originates from a study of cytomegalovirus exposure and HLA in healthy donors. Per the germline V gene, CDR1 is SGHRS and CDR2 is YFSETQ. This CDR3 has 16 residues. V was clipped by 3 bases and J by 2 bases; unmatched bases: 7. Each donor's status was that of a healthy bone marrow donor. The study ran its PCR with 60 Vbeta and 13 Jbeta primers. TCRdb's table, derived via immunoSEQ multiplex PCR, lists solely in-frame clones and lacks some. The sample contains 130,000 to 150,000 clones, roughly 66% of which appear only once. The sample was PBMCs. The chain recombines TRBV5-1 with TRBJ2-1, with 8 bases fitting TRBD1. The source is a young woman in good health and CMV-seronegative. CDR3 DNA: TGCGCCAGCAGCTATATGACAGGGGAGGCCTACAATGAGCAGTTCTTC. It codes for CASSYMTGEAYNEQFF.